The TCR beta chain under discussion was sequenced for a study of cytomegalovirus exposure and HLA in healthy donors. Study results and caveats: In vitro work confirmed that a few CMV-associated chains recognize CMV antigens.

Only in-frame clones appear in the TCRdb table, and some are missing; sequencing was by immunoSEQ multiplex PCR. The sample contains roughly 120,000 clones, about 83% of which appear only once. CDR3 size: 15 residues. Trimming took off 0 bases at V and 2 bases at J, with 11 bases between the two ends. Germline CDR1 and CDR2: SGHRS and YFSETQ. For this clone: Its antigen is not identified.

The origin of this receptor is a woman under 40 in good health and CMV-seronegative. This chain joins TRBV5-1 and TRBJ1-1; tentative D call: TRBD1 (6 bases). The sequencing sample was made of PBMCs. Written as DNA, the CDR3 is TGCGCCAGCAGCTTGGATCCAGGGGACAACACTGAAGCTTTCTTT. As protein: CASSLDPGDNTEAFF.